What follows is one TCR beta chain and its context. Antigen: not known. These data originate in a study of OX40 agonist ivuxolimab in advanced cancers. Notes on the study in general: At 0.1 to 3.0 mg/kg, CD4+ and CD8+ blood T cells expanded clonally by week 6. Also showing low normalized T-cell clonal expansion were some of the nonresponders.

The assay was immunoSEQ multiplex PCR, and TCRdb's table has in-frame clones only and misses some. The profile shows about 5,600 clones, about 70% of them singletons. No patient had autoimmune disease or received systemic immunosuppression. This CDR3 comprises 14 residues. Looked up from germline, CDR1 is PRHDT and CDR2 is FYEKMQ (reference sequence). Trimming shortened V by 5 bases and J by 5 bases, and 16 bases separated the two germline ends. V usage is TRBV13 and J usage is TRBJ2-7, with D maybe TRBD2 (5 bases). The TCR originated in an adult with an advanced solid tumor such as melanoma, head and neck, liver or kidney cancer. The input for sequencing was CD4+ or CD8+ T cells sorted from blood, taken in a trial of the OX40 agonist ivuxolimab. CDR3 bases: TGTGCCAGCAGCCCCTACCTCGAGGGCGACGAGCAGTACTTC. It specifies CASSPYLEGDEQYF.